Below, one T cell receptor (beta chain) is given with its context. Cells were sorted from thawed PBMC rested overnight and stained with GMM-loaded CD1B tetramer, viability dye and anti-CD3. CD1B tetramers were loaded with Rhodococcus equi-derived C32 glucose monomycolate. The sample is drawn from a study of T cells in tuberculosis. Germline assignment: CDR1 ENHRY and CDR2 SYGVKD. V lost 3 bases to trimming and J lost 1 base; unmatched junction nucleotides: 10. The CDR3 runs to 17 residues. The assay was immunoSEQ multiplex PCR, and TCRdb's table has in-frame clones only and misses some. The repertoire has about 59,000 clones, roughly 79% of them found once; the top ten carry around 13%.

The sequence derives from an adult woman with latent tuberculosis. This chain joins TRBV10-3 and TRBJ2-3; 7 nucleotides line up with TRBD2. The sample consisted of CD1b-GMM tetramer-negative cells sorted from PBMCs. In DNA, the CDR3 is TGTGCCATCAGTGATTGGGGGAGGGGTCGTGGCACAGATACGCAGTATTTT. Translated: CAISDWGRGRGTDTQYF.